This T cell receptor beta chain originates from a study of glioma-infiltrating T cells. Whole-study results and caveats: Only very few CDR3 sequences appeared in both tissue and blood. Tissue-blood divergence was below expectation in non-neoplastic patients, above in gliomas.

This clonotype was found many times. Its antigen is as yet unknown. The iRepertoire nested amplicon-rescue multiplex PCR amplified TCR alpha and beta CDR3s from RNA. MiXCR, run by TCRdb on the multiplex PCR reads, gives a single entry per CDR3 protein. Here the sample spans roughly 120,000 distinct CDR3 sequences, roughly 24% being singletons. Deletions cut 6 bases from V and 1 base from J, with 11 bases between. This CDR3 region has 14 residues. Germline CDR1 reads SNHLY; CDR2 reads FYNNEI. This TCR derives from a human donor with low-grade glioma or glioblastoma, undergoing nonglioma brain surgery, or in good health (not recorded which). Sequencing was done on a sample of glioma tissue, nonneoplastic brain tissue, or PBMCs (not recorded which). The V gene is TRBV2, the J gene TRBJ2-3; a weak D match, TRBD2 (7 bases). CDR3 sequence: CASRRGGGTDTQYF. CDR3 nucleotide sequence: TGTGCCAGCAGGAGAGGGGGGGGCACAGATACGCAGTATTTT.